A single sample is the source of the 32 T cell receptor beta chains below, sequenced in a study of blood T cell repertoires in COVID-19. Repertoires were generated with immunoSEQ multiplex PCR, while TCRdb's copy carries only in-frame clones and drops some. The table has approximately 200,000 clones, around four fifths seen once. Material: peripheral blood. Every receptor here comes from a woman of 80 years or more with COVID-19, enrolled during active disease.

The chain links TRBV28 to TRBJ2-7; the match to TRBD2 covers 8 bases. The germline V gene encodes CDR1 MDHEN and CDR2 SYDVKM. V lost 8 bases to trimming and J lost 0 bases; unmatched junction nucleotides: 6. The CDR3 consists of 14 residues. CDR3 in DNA: TGTGCCAGCCGACTTAGCGGGACCTCCTACGAGCAGTACTTC. Residues: CASRLSGTSYEQYF.

CDR3 loop: CASSSPGQGRGTEAFF. DNA of the CDR3: TGTGCCAGCAGCTCTCCGGGACAGGGTCGAGGGACTGAAGCTTTCTTT. The rearrangement links TRBV7-9 to TRBJ1-1; TRBD1 matches 9 bases. The germline V gene has CDR1 SEHNR and CDR2 FQNEAQ (reference sequence). This CDR3 is built from 16 residues. Trimming took 4 bases from V and 5 from J; bases not matched to a gene: 11.

This clone was recorded a few times. This rearrangement joins TRBV4-1 to TRBJ2-1; 12 bases map to TRBD2. V lost 4 bases, J lost 9 bases, and 10 bases stayed unmatched. Germline CDR1 MGHRA, CDR2 YSYEKL. There are 16 residues in the CDR3. The CDR3 bases are TGCGCCAGCAGCCGAGTGTCCCTAGCGGGGGGGGTTGAGCAGTTCTTC. Translating gives CASSRVSLAGGVEQFF.

This chain uses TRBV19 with TRBJ2-3; D is ambiguous. From germline, CDR1 is LNHDA and CDR2 SQIVND (reference sequence). The CDR3 runs to 11 residues. Trimming stripped 7 bases from V and 6 bases from J, with 8 bases between. The CDR3 DNA is TGTGCCAGTACCGAGTGGGATACGCAGTATTTT. Amino acid sequence: CASTEWDTQYF.

V and J are TRBV18 and TRBJ2-3, with D uncertain. V was trimmed by 5 bases and J by 8 bases, leaving 14 bases between them. Germline V gene data show CDR1 as KGHSH and CDR2 as LQKENI. The CDR3 loop spans 13 amino acids. Written as DNA, the CDR3 is TGTGCCAGCTCAACCGGCCCGAGAGGTACGCAGTATTTT. It yields the protein CASSTGPRGTQYF.

The chain's CDR3 is CASSLIWTAEAFF. The CDR3 nucleotides are TGTGCCAGCAGCTTAATCTGGACAGCTGAAGCTTTCTTT. This sequence joins TRBV5-5 and TRBJ1-1, with D perhaps matching TRBD1 (6 bases). The germline V gene has CDR1 SGHKS and CDR2 YYEKEE (reference sequence). V lost 2 bases and J lost 6, with 11 bases in between. The CDR3 length is 13 residues.

This clone was seen more than once but under ten times. The chain joins TRBV5-1 to TRBJ1-1; D is ambiguous. This CDR3 has 13 residues. Trimming removed 4 bases at V and 7 bases at J, with 14 bases between. Germline CDR1 and CDR2: SGHRS and YFSETQ. The CDR3 region is CASSLQSGYEAFF. The CDR3 DNA sequence: TGCGCCAGCAGCCTCCAGTCGGGGTATGAAGCTTTCTTT.

The chain is built from TRBV28 and TRBJ1-2, with D perhaps TRBD1 (6 bases). Between the trimmed V and J ends, which lost 4 bases and 3 bases, there was a span of 18 bases. Per the germline V gene, CDR1 is MDHEN and CDR2 is SYDVKM. The CDR3 has 16 residues. Here the CDR3 reads CASSSPGQPGYYGYTF. CDR3 DNA: TGTGCCAGCAGTTCCCCCGGACAGCCAGGGTACTATGGCTACACCTTC.

The gene calls are TRBV28 and TRBJ1-2; D unresolved. This CDR3 spans 14 amino acids. Germline V CDR1 and CDR2: MDHEN, SYDVKM. With 5 bases removed from V and 7 bases from J, the gap between germline ends came to 17 bases. The CDR3 sequence is CASSTPGSEGGYTF. Written as DNA, the CDR3 is TGTGCCAGCAGTACTCCCGGGTCCGAGGGTGGCTACACCTTC.

The chain uses TRBV27 and TRBJ1-6; D call uncertain. The CDR3 extends over 12 amino acids. V lost 8 bases and J lost 6, with 8 bases in between. Germline V gives CDR1 MNHEY, CDR2 SMNVEV (reference sequence). The CDR3 nucleotides read TGTGCCAGCCAGAGGTTTAATTCACCCCTCCACTTT. Translated, it gives CASQRFNSPLHF.

The genes are TRBV5-1 and TRBJ1-2; D remains unclear. This CDR3 is built from 13 residues. V lost 4 bases to trimming and J lost 3 bases, with 10 bases between them. Germline assignment: CDR1 SGHRS and CDR2 YFSETQ. The CDR3 DNA reads as TGCGCCAGCAGCATCTCTACGGACTATGGCTACACCTTC. Its translation: CASSISTDYGYTF. The full variable domain, rest sourced from reference TRBV5-1 and TRBJ1-2, is KAGVTQTPRYLIKTRGQQVTLSCSPISGHRSVSWYQQTPGQGLQFLFEYFSETQRNKGNFPGRFSGRQFSNSRSEMNVSTLELGDSALYLCASSISTDYGYTFGSGTRLTVV.

The chain employs TRBV5-5 and TRBJ2-5, with 12 nucleotides matching TRBD2. The CDR3 consists of 17 residues. With V trimmed by 0 bases and J by 2 bases, 5 bases remained unmatched. CDR1 and CDR2 (germline): SGHKS, YYEKEE (reference sequence). The CDR3 protein is CASSLGPTSGGQETQYF. The CDR3 DNA sequence: TGTGCCAGCAGCTTGGGGCCGACTAGCGGGGGTCAAGAGACCCAGTACTTC.

This chain links TRBV28 with TRBJ2-1; 12 bases fit TRBD2. Per the germline V gene, CDR1 is MDHEN and CDR2 is SYDVKM. J was trimmed by 2 bases and V by 6 bases; bases with no gene match: 5. CDR3 length equals 16 residues. In DNA form, the CDR3 reads TGTGCCAGCAGCCTTACTAGCGGGGGGACCTACAATGAGCAGTTCTTC. It yields the protein CASSLTSGGTYNEQFF.

The J gene is TRBJ2-3, the V gene TRBV18; no definite D call. V shed 0 bases and J shed 4 bases, with 5 bases lying between them. Germline CDR1 reads KGHSH; CDR2 reads LQKENI. This CDR3 comprises 13 residues. The CDR3 bases are TGTGCCAGCTCACCACCGGCCGCAGATACGCAGTATTTT. Its protein product is CASSPPAADTQYF.

J is TRBJ1-1 and V is TRBV28; D is undetermined. CDR1 is MDHEN and CDR2 is SYDVKM in the germline V gene. There are 15 residues in the CDR3. V was pared by 3 bases and J by 8 bases, with 19 bases between. In DNA, the CDR3 is TGTGCCAGCAGTTTCCGGGCCCTCTCGGGCGGGGAAGCTTTCTTT. It encodes CASSFRALSGGEAFF.

The chain's CDR3 is CASMGGAQEKLFF. In DNA, the CDR3 is TGTGCCAGCATGGGGGGGGCTCAAGAAAAACTGTTTTTT. The genes are TRBV28 and TRBJ1-4, with D possibly matching TRBD1 (6 bases). Germline V gives CDR1 MDHEN, CDR2 SYDVKM. The CDR3 sequence is 13 residues long. The ends were cut back, 7 bases at V and 8 bases at J, with 14 bases in the middle.

J is TRBJ1-1 and V is TRBV5-8; D not certain. Deletions cut 4 bases from V and 4 bases from J, with 26 bases between. CDR1 is SGHTS and CDR2 is YDEGEE in the germline V gene. The CDR3 is 18 residues long. The CDR3 sequence is CASSKRGSLAALTTEAFF. The CDR3 coding sequence is TGTGCCAGCAGCAAACGTGGCAGCTTAGCGGCCCTTACCACTGAAGCTTTCTTT.

This clone was detected only once. For the CDR3, the DNA is TGTGCCAGCAGCGTAGCTAGCCAGGGGGCCACTGAAGCTTTCTTT. Protein product: CASSVASQGATEAFF. The rearrangement uses TRBV9 and TRBJ1-1; 8 nucleotides match TRBD1. This CDR3 is built from 15 residues. V was pared by 0 bases and J by 4 bases, with 5 bases of the junction left unmatched. Per germline, CDR1 SGDLS and CDR2 YYNGEE.

This clone was observed a handful of times. CDR3 residues: CASSPTWRGGWTQYF. As DNA, the CDR3 is TGTGCCAGCAGCCCTACTTGGAGGGGAGGATGGACCCAGTACTTC. The chain uses TRBV3-1 (or the pseudogene TRBV3-2) and TRBJ2-5, with a possible D match to TRBD2 (6 bases). CDR1 is LGHDT, CDR2 YNNKEL, per germline (reference sequence). The germline V and J ends were trimmed by 4 bases and 7 bases, with 19 bases remaining between them. The CDR3 totals 15 residues.

This clone showed up just once. The chain links TRBV3-1 (or the pseudogene TRBV3-2) to TRBJ1-2; the match to TRBD1 covers 8 bases. The germline V gene encodes CDR1 LGHDT and CDR2 YNNKEL (reference sequence). The CDR3 extends over 16 amino acids. Germline trimming cut 4 bases from V and 4 bases from J; bases unmatched to any gene: 11. The CDR3 sequence: CASSLSDRASLYGYTF. The CDR3 region has the DNA TGTGCCAGCAGCCTATCGGACAGGGCCTCTCTCTATGGCTACACCTTC.

The J gene is TRBJ1-5, the V gene TRBV7-9; no firm D call. This CDR3 is 17 amino acids long. V lost 1 base and J 2 bases, leaving 15 bases between the germline ends. The germline V gene encodes CDR1 SEHNR and CDR2 FQNEAQ (reference sequence). The CDR3 reads CASSLGAGSGGNQPQHF. CDR3 sequence (DNA): TGTGCCAGCAGCTTAGGTGCGGGCTCAGGCGGCAATCAGCCCCAGCATTTT.

This clone was seen a single time. The V call is TRBV11-2, the J call TRBJ1-3; the match to TRBD1 covers 9 bases. Germline loops: CDR1 SGHAT, CDR2 FQNNGV. This CDR3 comprises 14 residues. V shed 5 bases, J shed 5 bases, and the junction held 4 bases outside the gene matches. The CDR3 bases are TGTGCCAGCAGCGAACAGGGGGCGCGAAACACCATATATTTT. This codes for CASSEQGARNTIYF.

This sequence joins TRBV5-1 and TRBJ2-3, with 13 positions matching TRBD2. Germline V gene lookup returns CDR1 SGHRS and CDR2 YFSETQ. The CDR3 has 15 residues. The junction had 2 bases not matched to a gene; V was cut back by 7 bases and J by 0 bases. The CDR3 here is CASSLAGGSTDTQYF. The CDR3 nucleotides read TGCGCCAGCTCACTAGCGGGGGGGAGCACAGATACGCAGTATTTT.

The chain uses TRBV6-1 and TRBJ1-4; a weak D match, TRBD1 (5 bases). V lost 4 bases, J lost 0 bases, and 12 bases lay in between. Germline CDR1 and CDR2: MNHNS and SASEGT. The CDR3 has 16 residues. CDR3 bases: TGTGCCAGCAGTGCCGGGACTGTCACAACTAATGAAAAACTGTTTTTT. Translation: CASSAGTVTTNEKLFF.

The J gene is TRBJ2-2, the V gene TRBV5-1; weak D call: TRBD2 (7 bases). Germline V CDR1 and CDR2: SGHRS, YFSETQ. This CDR3 region has 16 residues. Deletions cut 4 bases from V and 5 bases from J, with 18 bases between. This CDR3 reads CASSPQPKGGTGELFF. CDR3 sequence (DNA): TGCGCCAGCAGCCCCCAACCGAAGGGGGGGACCGGGGAGCTGTTTTTT.

This clone showed up just a few times. The genes are TRBV19 and TRBJ2-1, with TRBD1 matching 8 bases. V dropped 6 bases and J dropped 8; count of bases not matched to a gene: 21. The CDR3 covers 18 residues. In germline, CDR1 is LNHDA, CDR2 SQIVND (reference sequence). The CDR3 bases are TGTGCCAGTAGAACTGGACAGGGATTAGCCGATAGGGGCGATGAGCAGTTCTTC. Its translation: CASRTGQGLADRGDEQFF.

This chain uses TRBV29-1 with TRBJ2-7; D unclear. Germline V gene sequence: CDR1 SQVTM, CDR2 ANQGSEA. The CDR3 runs 12 residues. V was clipped by 0 bases and J by 1 base, with 4 bases between them. The CDR3: CSVEDLSYEQYF. The CDR3 coding sequence is TGCAGCGTTGAAGATCTTTCCTACGAGCAGTACTTC.

This clone was detected only once. V gene TRBV6-1 combines with J gene TRBJ1-1; D may be TRBD1 (5 bases). Germline lookup yields CDR1 MNHNS and CDR2 SASEGT. V lost 3 bases and J 4 bases, leaving 24 bases between the germline ends. The CDR3 runs to 18 residues. The CDR3 is CASSDNLGAGGDGTEAFF. The DNA for the CDR3 is TGTGCCAGCAGTGATAACTTAGGGGCCGGAGGGGACGGCACTGAAGCTTTCTTT.

This rearrangement joins TRBV28 to TRBJ2-5; 8 nucleotides match TRBD1. This CDR3 is built from 14 residues. The germline V gene encodes CDR1 MDHEN and CDR2 SYDVKM. Losses at the gene ends were 5 bases for V and 6 bases for J; bases not matched to a gene: 8. The CDR3 spells CASSRGQGQKTQYF. The CDR3 DNA reads TGTGCCAGCAGTCGTGGACAGGGTCAAAAGACCCAGTACTTC.

This sequence joins TRBV30 and TRBJ1-1; 7 bases fit TRBD1. After removal of 3 bases from V and 1 base from J, the junction contained 5 bases not matched to a gene. The germline CDR1 and CDR2 sequences are GTSNPN and SVGIG (reference sequence). This CDR3 has 14 residues. The CDR3 here is CAWRLTGTNTEAFF. The CDR3 coding sequence is TGTGCCTGGAGATTGACAGGGACGAACACTGAAGCTTTCTTT.

V is TRBV5-1 and J is TRBJ1-1; the D gene is possibly TRBD1 (5 bases). The CDR3 covers 13 residues. V dropped 0 bases and J dropped 6 bases, with 9 bases sitting between them. The germline V gene encodes CDR1 SGHRS and CDR2 YFSETQ. This chain's CDR3 is CASSLVTESEAFF. The CDR3 DNA follows: TGCGCCAGCAGCTTGGTGACAGAGTCTGAAGCTTTCTTT.

V and J are TRBV4-1 and TRBJ1-2, with D uncertain. V lost 3 bases and J 5 bases, leaving 16 bases between the germline ends. The CDR3 is made up of 15 amino acids. The germline V gene has CDR1 MGHRA and CDR2 YSYEKL. CDR3 in DNA: TGCGCCAGCAGCCAGCGGGAGGGCGCGGAGTATGGCTACACCTTC. Protein: CASSQREGAEYGYTF.